Given below is one T cell receptor (beta chain) in context. No antigen is known for it. This record belongs to a study of cytomegalovirus exposure and HLA in healthy donors. General study results and limits: Later findings reportedly placed an Asian-associated ancestry cluster below the roughly 700-donor mean for N-insertions.

V was trimmed by 1 base and J by 8 bases, leaving 14 bases between them. The CDR3 has 14 amino acids. Germline V lookup: CDR1 SGHTA, CDR2 FQGNSA. Vbeta (60) and Jbeta (13) primers were used in the PCR. Here immunoSEQ multiplex PCR was the method, and the copy in TCRdb shows in-frame clones only, minus some. Altogether about 160,000 clones are present, approximately 79% being singletons, with the ten largest covering around 4%. Healthy bone marrow donors made up the cohort. The sequence was collected from a man aged 35-49 years in good health and CMV-seronegative. Sequencing input: PBMCs. The V call is TRBV7-2, the J call TRBJ1-1; TRBD1 is a possible D gene (6 bases). This chain's CDR3 is CASSLVGGTREAFF. Written as DNA, the CDR3 is TGTGCCAGCAGCTTAGTAGGTGGGACAAGGGAAGCTTTCTTT.